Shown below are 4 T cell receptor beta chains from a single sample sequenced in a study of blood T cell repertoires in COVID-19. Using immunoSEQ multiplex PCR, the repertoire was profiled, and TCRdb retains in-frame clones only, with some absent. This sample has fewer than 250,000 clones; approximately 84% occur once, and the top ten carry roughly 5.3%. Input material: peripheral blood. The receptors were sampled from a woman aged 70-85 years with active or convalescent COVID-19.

The CDR3 bases are TGTGCCAGCAGGGCTTCAGATTCCGAAGCTTTCTTT. This translates into CASRASDSEAFF. The chain employs TRBV3-1 (or the pseudogene TRBV3-2) and TRBJ1-1; D gene uncertain. Germline CDR1 and CDR2: LGHDT and YNNKEL (reference sequence). Between the trimmed V and J ends, which lost 6 bases and 8 bases, there was a span of 13 bases. This CDR3 is built from 12 residues.

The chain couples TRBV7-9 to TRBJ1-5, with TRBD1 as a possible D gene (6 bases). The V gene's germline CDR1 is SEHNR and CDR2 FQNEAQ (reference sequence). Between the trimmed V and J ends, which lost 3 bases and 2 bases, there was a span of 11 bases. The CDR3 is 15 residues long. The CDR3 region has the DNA TGTGCCAGCAGCTTTGCGGGGGCGGGCAATCAGCCCCAGCATTTT. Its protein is CASSFAGAGNQPQHF.

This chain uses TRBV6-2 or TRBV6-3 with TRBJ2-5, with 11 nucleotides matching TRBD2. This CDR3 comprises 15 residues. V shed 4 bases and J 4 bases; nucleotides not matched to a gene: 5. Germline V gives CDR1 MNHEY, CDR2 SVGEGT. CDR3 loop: CASSSSSGRRETQYF. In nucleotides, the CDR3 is TGTGCCAGCAGTTCGTCTAGCGGGAGGAGAGAGACCCAGTACTTC.

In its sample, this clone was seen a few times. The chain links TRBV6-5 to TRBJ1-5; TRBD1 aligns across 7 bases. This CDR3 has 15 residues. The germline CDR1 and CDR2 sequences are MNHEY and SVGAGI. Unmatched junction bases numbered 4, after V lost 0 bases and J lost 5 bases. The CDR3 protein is CASSYSNRGDQPQHF. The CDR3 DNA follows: TGTGCCAGCAGTTACTCGAACAGGGGCGATCAGCCCCAGCATTTT.